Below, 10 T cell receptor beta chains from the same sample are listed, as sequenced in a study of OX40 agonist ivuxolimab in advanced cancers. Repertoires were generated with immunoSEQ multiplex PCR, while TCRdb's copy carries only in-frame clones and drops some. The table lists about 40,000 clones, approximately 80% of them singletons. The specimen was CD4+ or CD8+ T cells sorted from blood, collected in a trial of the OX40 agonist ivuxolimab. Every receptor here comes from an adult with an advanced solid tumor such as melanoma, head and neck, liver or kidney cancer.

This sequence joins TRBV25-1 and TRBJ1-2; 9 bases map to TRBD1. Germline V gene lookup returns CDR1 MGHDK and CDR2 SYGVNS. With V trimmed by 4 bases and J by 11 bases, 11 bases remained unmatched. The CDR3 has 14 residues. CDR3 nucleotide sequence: TGTGCCAGCAGTGCCCAACCGCCGACAGGGGGGTACACCTTC. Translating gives CASSAQPPTGGYTF.

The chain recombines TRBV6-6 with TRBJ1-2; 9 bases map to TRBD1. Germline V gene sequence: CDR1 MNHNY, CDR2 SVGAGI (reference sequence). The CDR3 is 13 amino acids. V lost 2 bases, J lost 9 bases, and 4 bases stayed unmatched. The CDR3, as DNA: TGTGCCAGCAGTTACCCCGGACAGGGGCGCTACACCTTC. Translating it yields CASSYPGQGRYTF.

CDR3 loop: CSVDTPGQGLWTDTQYF. The CDR3 region has the DNA TGCAGCGTTGATACTCCGGGACAGGGTTTATGGACAGATACGCAGTATTTT. The chain links TRBV29-1 to TRBJ2-3; 9 bases map to TRBD1. Germline lookup yields CDR1 SQVTM and CDR2 ANQGSEA. CDR3 length: 17 amino acids. J lost 3 bases, V lost 3 bases, and 13 bases had no gene match.

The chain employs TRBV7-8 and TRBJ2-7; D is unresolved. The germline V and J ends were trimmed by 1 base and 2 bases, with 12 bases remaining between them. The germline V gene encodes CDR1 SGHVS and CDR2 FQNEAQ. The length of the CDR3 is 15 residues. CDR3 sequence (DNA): TGTGCCAGCAGCTTAGTTAGGGCTGGACCCTACGAGCAGTACTTC. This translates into CASSLVRAGPYEQYF.

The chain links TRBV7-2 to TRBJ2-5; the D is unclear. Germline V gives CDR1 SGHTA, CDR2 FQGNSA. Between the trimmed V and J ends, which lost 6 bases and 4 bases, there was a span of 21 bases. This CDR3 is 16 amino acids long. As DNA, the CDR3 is TGTGCCAGCAGAATCCAGGTGGCCTACAGTGGAGAGACCCAGTACTTC. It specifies CASRIQVAYSGETQYF.

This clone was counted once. CDR3 loop: CASSWNRDRITDTQYF. CDR3 sequence (DNA): TGCGCCAGCAGCTGGAACCGGGACAGGATCACAGATACGCAGTATTTT. The rearrangement uses TRBV5-1 and TRBJ2-3, with 8 bases lining up with TRBD1. This CDR3 spans 16 amino acids. Germline values: CDR1 SGHRS, CDR2 YFSETQ. The V gene end was trimmed by 3 bases and the J gene end by 2 bases; junction bases not matched to a gene: 8.

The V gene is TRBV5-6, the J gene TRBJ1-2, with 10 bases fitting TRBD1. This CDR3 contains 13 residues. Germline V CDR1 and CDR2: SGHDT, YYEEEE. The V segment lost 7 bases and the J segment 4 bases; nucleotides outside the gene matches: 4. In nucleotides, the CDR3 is TGTGCCAGCGGGACAGGGGAGGTCTATGGCTACACCTTC. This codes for CASGTGEVYGYTF.

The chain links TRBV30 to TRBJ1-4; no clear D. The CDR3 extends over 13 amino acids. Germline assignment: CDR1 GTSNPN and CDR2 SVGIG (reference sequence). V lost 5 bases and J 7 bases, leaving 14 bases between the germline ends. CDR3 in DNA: TGTGCCTGGGGGGTTGGGTTAGGTGAAAAACTGTTTTTT. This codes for CAWGVGLGEKLFF.

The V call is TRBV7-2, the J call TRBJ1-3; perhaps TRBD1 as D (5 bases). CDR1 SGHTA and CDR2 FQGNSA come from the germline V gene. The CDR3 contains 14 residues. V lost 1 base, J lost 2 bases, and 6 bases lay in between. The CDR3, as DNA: TGTGCCAGCAGCTTAGGCAGGGCTGGAAACACCATATATTTT. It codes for CASSLGRAGNTIYF.

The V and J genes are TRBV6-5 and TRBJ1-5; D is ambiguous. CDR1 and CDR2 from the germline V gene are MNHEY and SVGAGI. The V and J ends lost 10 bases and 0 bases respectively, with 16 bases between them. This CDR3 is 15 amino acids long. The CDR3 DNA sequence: TGTGCCACCCAGACGGACCCCTATAGCAATCAGCCCCAGCATTTT. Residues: CATQTDPYSNQPQHF.